Each of the 19 T cell receptor beta chains below was sequenced from the same sample in a study of T cell repertoires in cytomegalovirus infection. Via MiXCR, TCRdb re-called the reads, giving one row per CDR3 protein. There are 250,000 to 300,000 distinct CDR3 sequences in the sample; about 23% occur only once, and approximately 13% lies in the top ten. The sequencing input was PBMCs. All receptors come from a human donor in good health (CMV status not recorded). Some clones in this sample may be carry-over from other donors' samples.

This chain connects TRBV10-3 to TRBJ2-3; 13 positions match TRBD2. Trimming took 10 bases from V and 0 from J; bases not matched to a gene: 10. From germline, CDR1 is ENHRY and CDR2 SYGVKD. The CDR3 spans 17 residues. This CDR3 reads CATWTSGGAVSTDTQYF. CDR3 DNA sequence: TGTGCCACTTGGACTAGCGGGGGAGCCGTGAGCACAGATACGCAGTATTTT.

This CDR3 reads CASSWPRGRENTIYF. Written as DNA, the CDR3 is TGTGCCAGCAGCTGGCCCCGGGGTCGTGAAAACACCATATATTTT. The chain has TRBV28 and TRBJ1-3; no firm D call. Germline V gene sequence: CDR1 MDHEN, CDR2 SYDVKM. The length of the CDR3 is 15 residues. The ends were cut back, 6 bases at V and 6 bases at J, with 18 bases in the middle.

The sample holds many counts of this clonotype. This rearrangement joins TRBV7-2 to TRBJ2-1; 7 bases map to TRBD2. The CDR3 is 15 residues long. The trim removed 5 bases at V and 10 bases at J, leaving 14 bases unmatched. Germline V lookup: CDR1 SGHTA, CDR2 FQGNSA. CDR3 nucleotide sequence: TGTGCCAGCAGCCCCAGACTAGCACGGGGCTGGGAGCAGTTCTTC. Encoded protein: CASSPRLARGWEQFF.

The J gene is TRBJ1-6, the V gene TRBV5-6, with D possibly being TRBD1 (6 bases). There are 15 residues in the CDR3. Germline V gene data show CDR1 as SGHDT and CDR2 as YYEEEE. V shed 4 bases and J shed 4 bases, with 12 bases lying between them. The CDR3 reads CASSEGGVYNSPLHF. The CDR3 nucleotides read TGTGCCAGCAGCGAGGGGGGGGTTTATAATTCACCCCTCCACTTT.

The V gene is TRBV10-1, the J gene TRBJ2-2, with TRBD1 identical over 7 bases. The CDR3 sequence is 17 residues long. CDR1 and CDR2 (germline): WNHNN, SYGVQD (reference sequence). The J segment lost 3 bases and the V segment lost 3 bases, leaving 10 bases of the junction unmatched. CDR3 nucleotides: TGCGCCAGCAGTGACCCTTTAGGACAGGTTCACACCGGGGAGCTGTTTTTT. Its protein product is CASSDPLGQVHTGELFF.

The chain carries TRBV24-1 and TRBJ1-5; D may be TRBD1 (5 bases). Germline values: CDR1 KGHDR, CDR2 SFDVKD. This CDR3 has 16 amino acids. V was cut by 6 bases and J by 0 bases, with 14 bases left in between. DNA for the CDR3: TGTGCCACCAGTTCCTCGGGGACGGATAGCAATCAGCCCCAGCATTTT. Translation: CATSSSGTDSNQPQHF.

This sequence joins TRBV20-1 and TRBJ2-1; 8 nucleotides align to TRBD2. V shed 4 bases, J shed 9 bases, and the junction held 17 bases outside the gene matches. The length of the CDR3 is 16 residues. Germline loops: CDR1 DFQATT, CDR2 SNEGSKA (reference sequence). CDR3 protein: CSATPGEKRERGEQFF. Here the CDR3 DNA reads TGCAGTGCTACCCCTGGGGAAAAGCGGGAGAGGGGTGAGCAGTTCTTC.

V is TRBV20-1 and J is TRBJ2-7; 8 bases line up with TRBD2. The CDR3 extends over 13 amino acids. Germline V gene sequence: CDR1 DFQATT, CDR2 SNEGSKA (reference sequence). V lost 3 bases and J lost 2; bases outside the gene matches: 3. Here the CDR3 reads CSASPGGAYEQYF. The CDR3 DNA reads as TGCAGTGCTAGTCCGGGGGGGGCCTACGAGCAGTACTTC.

The sample holds a few counts of this clonotype. The V and J genes are TRBV29-1 and TRBJ2-5; D is unresolved. V lost 0 bases, J lost 7 bases, and 18 bases lay in between. This CDR3 comprises 15 residues. From germline, CDR1 is SQVTM and CDR2 ANQGSEA. This CDR3 reads CSVEDLHRSKRTQYF. CDR3 DNA: TGCAGCGTTGAAGATCTTCACAGATCCAAGAGGACCCAGTACTTC.

The table lists this clonotype with a few counts. The V call is TRBV12-3 or TRBV12-4, the J call TRBJ2-2; D is undetermined. The CDR3 is 15 residues long. The V end lost 2 bases, the J end lost 1 base, and 8 bases lay between the germline ends. The CDR3 DNA reads TGTGCCAGCAGTTTAATACGACAGAACACCGGGGAGCTGTTTTTT. It encodes CASSLIRQNTGELFF.

Only a few counts were recorded for this clonotype. The rearrangement uses TRBV7-2 and TRBJ1-5; D is perhaps TRBD1 (6 bases). This CDR3 region has 13 residues. Trimming pared 5 bases from V and 9 bases from J, leaving 14 bases between. Germline V gene data show CDR1 as SGHTA and CDR2 as FQGNSA. The CDR3 is CASSLDRARPQHF. The CDR3 nucleotides are TGTGCCAGCAGCCTGGACAGAGCTCGGCCCCAGCATTTT. The entire variable domain, with the rest obtained from reference TRBV7-2 and TRBJ1-5, is as follows: GAGVSQSPSNKVTEKGKDVELRCDPISGHTALYWYRQSLGQGLEFLIYFQGNSAPDKSGLPSDRFSAERTGGSVSTLTIQRTQQEDSAVYLCASSLDRARPQHFGDGTRLSIL.

The chain joins TRBV6-2 or TRBV6-3 to TRBJ1-4; D is possibly TRBD1 (6 bases). V shed 10 bases and J shed 5 bases, with 14 bases lying between them. The CDR3 loop spans 13 amino acids. Germline CDR1 reads MNHEY; CDR2 reads SVGEGT. The CDR3, as DNA: TGTGCCACCCGATGGACAGCAAATGAAAAACTGTTTTTT. Amino acids: CATRWTANEKLFF.

The sample holds many counts of this clonotype. The V and J genes are TRBV7-8 and TRBJ2-5, with 12 positions matching TRBD2. Trimming cost V 4 bases and J 4 bases; bases outside gene matches: 7. In germline, CDR1 is SGHVS, CDR2 FQNEAQ. This CDR3 spans 16 amino acids. Here the CDR3 reads CASSSEPGLAGETQYF. Written as DNA, the CDR3 is TGTGCCAGCAGCTCCGAACCGGGACTAGCGGGAGAGACCCAGTACTTC.

This clonotype was observed a few times. The rearrangement joins TRBV5-1 to TRBJ1-1, with D perhaps matching TRBD1 (6 bases). V was clipped by 4 bases and J by 11 bases, with 15 bases between them. Germline lookup yields CDR1 SGHRS and CDR2 YFSETQ. The CDR3 spans 12 residues. CDR3: CASSQGRETAFF. CDR3 DNA: TGCGCCAGCAGCCAGGGGAGAGAAACCGCTTTCTTT. The whole variable domain, remainder taken from reference TRBV5-1 and TRBJ1-1, is KAGVTQTPRYLIKTRGQQVTLSCSPISGHRSVSWYQQTPGQGLQFLFEYFSETQRNKGNFPGRFSGRQFSNSRSEMNVSTLELGDSALYLCASSQGRETAFFGQGTRLTVV.

The gene calls are TRBV6-2 or TRBV6-3 and TRBJ2-5; 9 bases are shared with TRBD2. The length of the CDR3 is 19 residues. CDR1 and CDR2 from the germline V gene are MNHEY and SVGEGT. Trimming removed 4 bases from V and 1 base from J; junction bases left unmatched: 16. CDR3 residues: CASSSPRVSLREGQETQYF. CDR3 DNA sequence: TGTGCCAGCAGTTCCCCGAGAGTCTCCTTGCGGGAGGGCCAAGAGACCCAGTACTTC.

This clonotype appeared a few times. The CDR3, as DNA: TGTGCCAGCAGCTTAAACCCGGGACTAGGTGAGCAGTTCTTC. Its protein product is CASSLNPGLGEQFF. This chain joins TRBV11-3 and TRBJ2-1; 8 nucleotides line up with TRBD2. The CDR3 loop spans 14 amino acids. Per the germline V gene, CDR1 is SGHNT and CDR2 is YENEEA. J lost 9 bases, V lost 2 bases, and 6 bases had no gene match.

V gene TRBV4-1 combines with J gene TRBJ1-5, with D possibly matching TRBD1 (5 bases). Germline CDR1 is MGHRA and CDR2 is YSYEKL. The CDR3 runs 13 residues. The CDR3 nucleotides read TGCGCTAGCGGGTCAGGGTTCGATCAGCCCCAGCATTTT. Translating gives CASGSGFDQPQHF.

This clonotype occurred a few times. The J gene is TRBJ1-5, the V gene TRBV28; maybe TRBD1 (5 bases). Germline CDR1 and CDR2: MDHEN and SYDVKM. V dropped 5 bases and J dropped 6 bases, with 11 bases sitting between them. The CDR3 length is 13 residues. The CDR3 DNA follows: TGTGCCAGCAGTCCGCCGGGACCTCAGCCCCAGCATTTT. Amino acids: CASSPPGPQPQHF.

The chain recombines TRBV20-1 with TRBJ1-3; no firm D call. V lost 1 base and J lost 3, with 10 bases in between. The CDR3 contains 14 residues. Per the germline V gene, CDR1 is DFQATT and CDR2 is SNEGSKA (reference sequence). The DNA of the CDR3 is TGCAGTGCTAGAGTCCTGGAAAATGGAAACACCATATATTTT. Its translation is CSARVLENGNTIYF.